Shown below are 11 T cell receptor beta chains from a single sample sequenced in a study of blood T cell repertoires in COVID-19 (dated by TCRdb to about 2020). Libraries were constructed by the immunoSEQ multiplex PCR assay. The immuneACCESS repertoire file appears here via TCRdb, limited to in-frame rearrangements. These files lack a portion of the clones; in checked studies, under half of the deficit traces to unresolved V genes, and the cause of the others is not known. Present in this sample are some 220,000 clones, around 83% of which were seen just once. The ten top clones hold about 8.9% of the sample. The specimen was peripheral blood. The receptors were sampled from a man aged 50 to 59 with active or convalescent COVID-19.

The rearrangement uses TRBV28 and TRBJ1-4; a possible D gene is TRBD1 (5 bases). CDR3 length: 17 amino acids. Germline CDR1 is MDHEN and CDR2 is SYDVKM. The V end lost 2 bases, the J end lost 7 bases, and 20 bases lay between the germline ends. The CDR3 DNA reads TGTGCCAGCAGTTTACGGGCCAAGGACAATGGTTTTGAAAAACTGTTTTTT. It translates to CASSLRAKDNGFEKLFF. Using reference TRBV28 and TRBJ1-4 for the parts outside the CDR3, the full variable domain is DVKVTQSSRYLVKRTGEKVFLECVQDMDHENMFWYRQDPGLGLRLIYFSYDVKMKEKGDIPEGYSVSREKKERFSLILESASTNQTSMYLCASSLRAKDNGFEKLFFGSGTQLSVL.

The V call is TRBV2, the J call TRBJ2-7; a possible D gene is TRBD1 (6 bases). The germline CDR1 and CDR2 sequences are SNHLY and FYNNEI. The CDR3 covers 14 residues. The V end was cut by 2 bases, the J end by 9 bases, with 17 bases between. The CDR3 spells CASSETGSPTRQYV. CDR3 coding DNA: TGTGCCAGCAGTGAAACAGGGTCGCCTACGCGGCAGTACGTC.

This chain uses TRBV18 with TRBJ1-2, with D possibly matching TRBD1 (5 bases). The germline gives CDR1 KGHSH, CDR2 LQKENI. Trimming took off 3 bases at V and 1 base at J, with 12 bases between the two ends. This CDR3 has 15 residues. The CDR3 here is CASSPGHTVNYGYTF. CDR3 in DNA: TGTGCCAGCTCACCTGGACACACAGTTAACTATGGCTACACCTTC.

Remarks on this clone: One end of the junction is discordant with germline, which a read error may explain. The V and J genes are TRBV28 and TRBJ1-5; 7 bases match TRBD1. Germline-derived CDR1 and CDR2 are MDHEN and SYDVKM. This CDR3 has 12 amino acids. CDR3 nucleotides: TGTGCCAGCACTTTAGGGGGCGAGCCCCAGCATTTT. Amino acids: CASTLGGEPQHF.

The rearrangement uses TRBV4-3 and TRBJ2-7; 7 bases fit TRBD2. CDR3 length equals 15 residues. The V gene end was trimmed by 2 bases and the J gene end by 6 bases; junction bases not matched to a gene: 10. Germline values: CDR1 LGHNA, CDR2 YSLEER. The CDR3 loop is CASSQYSGKGGEQYF. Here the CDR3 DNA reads TGCGCCAGCAGCCAATACAGCGGGAAAGGAGGCGAGCAGTACTTC.

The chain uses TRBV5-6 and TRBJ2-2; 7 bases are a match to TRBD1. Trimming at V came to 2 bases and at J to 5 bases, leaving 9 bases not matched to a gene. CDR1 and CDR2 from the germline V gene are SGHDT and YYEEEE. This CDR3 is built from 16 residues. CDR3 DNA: TGTGCCAGCAGCTTCGGGACAGCACCCAGAACCGGGGAGCTGTTTTTT. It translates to CASSFGTAPRTGELFF.

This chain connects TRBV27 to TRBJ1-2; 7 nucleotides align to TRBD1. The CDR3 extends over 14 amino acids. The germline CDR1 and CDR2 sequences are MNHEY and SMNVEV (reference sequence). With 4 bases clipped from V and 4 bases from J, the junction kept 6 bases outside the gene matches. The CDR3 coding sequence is TGTGCCAGCAGTTCCGCGGGACAGACCTATGGCTACACCTTC. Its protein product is CASSSAGQTYGYTF.

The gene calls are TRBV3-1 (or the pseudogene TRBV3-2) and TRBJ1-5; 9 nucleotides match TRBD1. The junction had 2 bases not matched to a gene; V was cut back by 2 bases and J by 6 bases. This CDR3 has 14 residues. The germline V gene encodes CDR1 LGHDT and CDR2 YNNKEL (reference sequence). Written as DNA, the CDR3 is TGTGCCAGCAGCCAAACAGGGGGCGGTCAGCCCCAGCATTTT. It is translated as CASSQTGGGQPQHF.

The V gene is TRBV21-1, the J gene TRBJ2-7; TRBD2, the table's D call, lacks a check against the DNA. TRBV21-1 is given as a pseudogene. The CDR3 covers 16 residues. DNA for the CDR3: TGTGCCAGTGCCGGGGGGGCGCTCCCTTCCCCTAGAGAGCAGTACGTC. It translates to CASAGGALPSPREQYV.

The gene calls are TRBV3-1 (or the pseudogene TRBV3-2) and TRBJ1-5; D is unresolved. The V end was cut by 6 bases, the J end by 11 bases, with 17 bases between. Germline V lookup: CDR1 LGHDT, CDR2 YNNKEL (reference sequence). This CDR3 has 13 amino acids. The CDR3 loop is CASSRSRMGAQHF. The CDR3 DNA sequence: TGTGCCAGCAGTCGATCCCGTATGGGAGCCCAGCATTTT.

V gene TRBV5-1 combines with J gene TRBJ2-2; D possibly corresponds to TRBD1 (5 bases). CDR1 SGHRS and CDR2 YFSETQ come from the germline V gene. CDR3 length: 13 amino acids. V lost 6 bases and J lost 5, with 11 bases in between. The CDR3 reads CASMQGTTGELFF. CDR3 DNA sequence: TGCGCCAGCATGCAGGGCACAACCGGGGAGCTGTTTTTT.